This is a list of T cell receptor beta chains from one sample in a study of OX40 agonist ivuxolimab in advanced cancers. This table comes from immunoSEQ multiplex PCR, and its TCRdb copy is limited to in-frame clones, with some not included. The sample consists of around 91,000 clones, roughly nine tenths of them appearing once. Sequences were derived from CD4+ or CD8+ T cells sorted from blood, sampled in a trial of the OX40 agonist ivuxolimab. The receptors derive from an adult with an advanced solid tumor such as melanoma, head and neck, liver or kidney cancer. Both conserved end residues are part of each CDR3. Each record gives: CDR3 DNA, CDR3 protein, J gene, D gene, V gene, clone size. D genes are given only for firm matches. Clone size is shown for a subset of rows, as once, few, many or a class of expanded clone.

DNA: TGTGCCAGCAGTGAAGTATCGGGGTGGGGTAATTCACCCCTCCACTTT; CDR3: CASSEVSGWGNSPLHF; J: TRBJ1-6; D: NA; V: TRBV6-1; size: NA
DNA: TGTGCCAGCCGTGGATTGGGGGGGAAAGGCGATGGCTACACCTTC; CDR3: CASRGLGGKGDGYTF; J: TRBJ1-2; D: NA; V: TRBV6-1; size: NA
DNA: TGTGCCAGCAGTGGACTGACTGGCGATGAGCAGTTCTTC; CDR3: CASSGLTGDEQFF; J: TRBJ2-1; D: NA; V: TRBV2; size: NA
DNA: TGTGCCAGCAGTGAAACGGACGGCGGGGAGCTGTTTTTT; CDR3: CASSETDGGELFF; J: TRBJ2-2; D: NA; V: TRBV28; size: NA
DNA: TGTGCCATCAGTGTAGGGGGAACTGAAGCTTTCTTT; CDR3: CAISVGGTEAFF; J: TRBJ1-1; D: NA; V: TRBV10-3; size: NA
DNA: TGTGCCAGCAGCAAAGGCTACGAGCAGTACTTC; CDR3: CASSKGYEQYF; J: TRBJ2-7; D: NA; V: TRBV21-1; size: NA
DNA: TGTGCCAGCAGCGTAGCCGGGACCGACTCCTACGAGCAGTACTTC; CDR3: CASSVAGTDSYEQYF; J: TRBJ2-7; D: NA; V: TRBV9; size: NA
DNA: TGTGCCAGCTCTTCGACAGATACGCAGTATTTT; CDR3: CASSSTDTQYF; J: TRBJ2-3; D: NA; V: TRBV2; size: NA
DNA: TGTGCCAGCAGTTTACTTCCGGGAGCGGGCACAGATACGCAGTATTTT; CDR3: CASSLLPGAGTDTQYF; J: TRBJ2-3; D: NA; V: TRBV27; size: NA
DNA: TGTGCCAGCACCCGGACAGGGGCCAAGAACACTGAAGCTTTCTTT; CDR3: CASTRTGAKNTEAFF; J: TRBJ1-1; D: TRBD1; V: TRBV25-1; size: once
DNA: TGTGCCAGCAGTGGACGTGGGACCACTGAAGCTTTCTTT; CDR3: CASSGRGTTEAFF; J: TRBJ1-1; D: NA; V: TRBV6-5; size: once
DNA: TGTGCCAGCAGCTTAGGGAGCTTAGGTGGTGAAAAACTGTTTTTT; CDR3: CASSLGSLGGEKLFF; J: TRBJ1-4; D: NA; V: TRBV7-9; size: NA
DNA: TGCGCCAGCACAACCGGGACTAGTAATCTGCAGTATTTT; CDR3: CASTTGTSNLQYF; J: TRBJ2-3; D: TRBD2; V: TRBV5-1; size: NA
DNA: TGTGCCAGCAGTGGACGGTACACCGGGGAGCTGTTTTTT; CDR3: CASSGRYTGELFF; J: TRBJ2-2; D: NA; V: TRBV2; size: NA
DNA: TGTGCCAGCAGCCAAGCACTAGCGGGAGTCGGGGAGCTGTTTTTT; CDR3: CASSQALAGVGELFF; J: TRBJ2-2; D: TRBD2; V: TRBV14; size: NA
DNA: TGTGCCAGCAGCCAAATCAGGGACCGAACTGAAGCTTTCTTT; CDR3: CASSQIRDRTEAFF; J: TRBJ1-1; D: NA; V: TRBV14; size: once
DNA: TGTGCCAGCAGCCCTCAGGGGAACACTGAAGCTTTCTTT; CDR3: CASSPQGNTEAFF; J: TRBJ1-1; D: NA; V: TRBV7-3; size: NA
DNA: TGTGCCTGGAGCGGGAAAGATACGCAGTATTTT; CDR3: CAWSGKDTQYF; J: TRBJ2-3; D: NA; V: TRBV30; size: NA
DNA: TGTGCCAGCAGTTCCGCCTACGAGCAGTACTTC; CDR3: CASSSAYEQYF; J: TRBJ2-7; D: NA; V: TRBV27; size: NA
DNA: TGTGCCAGCAGGCTAACATCAGGATTAACTGGAAACACCATATATTTT; CDR3: CASRLTSGLTGNTIYF; J: TRBJ1-3; D: NA; V: TRBV6-6; size: NA